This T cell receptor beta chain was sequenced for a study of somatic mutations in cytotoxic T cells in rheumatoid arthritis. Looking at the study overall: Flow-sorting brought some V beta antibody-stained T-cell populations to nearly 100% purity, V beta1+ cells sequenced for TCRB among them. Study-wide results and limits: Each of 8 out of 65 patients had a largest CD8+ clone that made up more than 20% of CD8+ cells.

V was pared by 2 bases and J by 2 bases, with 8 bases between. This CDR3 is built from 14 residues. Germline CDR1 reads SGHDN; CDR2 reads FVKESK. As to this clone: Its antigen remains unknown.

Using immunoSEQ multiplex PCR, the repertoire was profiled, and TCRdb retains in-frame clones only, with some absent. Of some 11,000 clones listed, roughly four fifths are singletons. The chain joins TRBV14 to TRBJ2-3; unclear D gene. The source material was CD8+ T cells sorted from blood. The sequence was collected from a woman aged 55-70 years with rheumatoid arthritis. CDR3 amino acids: CASSQLEFTDTQYF. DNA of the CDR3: TGTGCCAGCAGCCAACTAGAATTCACAGATACGCAGTATTTT.